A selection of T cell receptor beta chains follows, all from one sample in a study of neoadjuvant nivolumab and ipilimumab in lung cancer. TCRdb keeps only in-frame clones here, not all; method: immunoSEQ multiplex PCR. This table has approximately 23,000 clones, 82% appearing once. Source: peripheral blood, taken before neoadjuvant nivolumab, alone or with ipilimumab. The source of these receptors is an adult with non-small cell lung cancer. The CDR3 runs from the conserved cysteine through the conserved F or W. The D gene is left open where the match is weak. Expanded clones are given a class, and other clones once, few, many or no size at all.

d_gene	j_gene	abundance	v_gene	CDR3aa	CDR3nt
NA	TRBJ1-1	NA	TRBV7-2	CASSSAPSVEAFF	TGTGCCAGCAGTTCAGCCCCGAGTGTCGAAGCTTTCTTT
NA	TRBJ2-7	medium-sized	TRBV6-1	CASSDSGYYEQYF	TGTGCCAGCAGTGATTCAGGGTACTACGAGCAGTACTTC
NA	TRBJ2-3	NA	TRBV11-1	CASSSSPADTQYF	TGTGCCAGCAGCTCCTCCCCCGCAGATACGCAGTATTTT
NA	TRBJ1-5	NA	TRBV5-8	CASSSGDSNQPQHF	TGTGCCAGCAGCTCAGGGGATAGCAATCAGCCCCAGCATTTT
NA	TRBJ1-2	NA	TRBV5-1	CASSLIPENYGYTF	TGCGCCAGCAGCTTGATCCCGGAGAACTATGGCTACACCTTC
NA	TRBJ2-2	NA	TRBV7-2	CASSDTGTGELFF	TGTGCCAGCAGCGATACAGGGACCGGGGAGCTGTTTTTT
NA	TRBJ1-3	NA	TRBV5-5	CASSPWGGQGNTIYF	TGTGCCAGCAGCCCATGGGGCGGTCAGGGAAACACCATATATTTT
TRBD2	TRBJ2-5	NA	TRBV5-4	CATQRERQETQYF	TGTGCCACCCAGCGGGAGAGGCAAGAGACCCAGTACTTC
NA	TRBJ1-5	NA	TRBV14	CASSQDRNQPQHF	TGTGCCAGCAGCCAGGACAGAAATCAGCCCCAGCATTTT
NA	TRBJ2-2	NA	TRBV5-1	CASSSAFTGELFF	TGCGCCAGCAGCTCCGCCTTCACCGGGGAGCTGTTTTTT
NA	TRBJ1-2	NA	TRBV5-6	CASSLINYGYTF	TGTGCCAGCAGCTTGATCAACTATGGCTACACCTTC
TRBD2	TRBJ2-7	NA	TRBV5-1	CASSLGAGGTYEQYF	TGCGCCAGCAGCTTGGGCGCGGGAGGCACCTACGAGCAGTACTTC
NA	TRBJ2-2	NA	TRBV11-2	CASSSPRRPNTGELFF	TGTGCCAGCAGCTCCCCCCGGCGACCGAACACCGGGGAGCTGTTTTTT
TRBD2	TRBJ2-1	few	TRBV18	CASSSIRSGSAYNEQFF	TGTGCCAGCTCATCAATTAGGAGCGGGAGCGCCTACAATGAGCAGTTCTTC
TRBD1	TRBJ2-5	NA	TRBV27	CASSTSGQGRGQETQYF	TGTGCCAGCAGTACTTCAGGACAGGGGAGAGGCCAAGAGACCCAGTACTTC
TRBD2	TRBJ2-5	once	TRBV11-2	CASSLVYGPAGSGETQYF	TGTGCCAGCAGCTTAGTATATGGGCCAGCGGGATCTGGTGAGACCCAGTACTTC
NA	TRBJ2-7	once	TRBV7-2	CASRLARHRLEQYF	TGTGCCAGCAGGTTAGCTAGGCATCGTCTCGAGCAGTACTTC
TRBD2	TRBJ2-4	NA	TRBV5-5	CASSSAGLARNIQYF	TGTGCCAGCAGCTCAGCGGGACTAGCGAGAAACATTCAGTACTTC
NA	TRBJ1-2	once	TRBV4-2	CASSQAGNYGYTF	TGTGCCAGCAGCCAAGCCGGAAACTATGGCTACACCTTC
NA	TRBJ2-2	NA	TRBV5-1	CASSLVGKNTGELFF	TGCGCCAGCAGCTTGGTAGGGAAGAACACCGGGGAGCTGTTTTTT